The source of this T cell receptor beta chain is a study of T-cell reconstitution after alpha-beta-depleted transplantation in children. This clonotype appeared many times. Unique molecular identifiers were built into the TCRbeta library. TCRdb used MiXCR to reprocess the PCR reads, holding one entry per CDR3 protein. The table includes around 800,000 distinct CDR3 sequences, 16% detected once. The CDR3 contains 19 residues. Germline assignment: CDR1 MNHEY and CDR2 SVGAGI. The V gene end was trimmed by 2 bases and the J gene end by 0 bases; junction bases not matched to a gene: 8. This TCR was recovered from a male patient between 10 and 17 years old who had a stem cell transplant for acute lymphoblastic leukemia, so the T cells may come from the graft donor. The genes are TRBV6-5 and TRBJ2-1, with TRBD2 matching over 12 bases. Sequenced here: PBMCs, mostly from graft donor cells, sampled 360 days after TCRalphabeta/CD19-depleted stem cell transplant. The CDR3 spells CASSYARLAGELSYNEQFF. The DNA of the CDR3 is TGTGCCAGCAGTTACGCGAGACTAGCGGGAGAGCTCTCCTACAATGAGCAGTTCTTC.